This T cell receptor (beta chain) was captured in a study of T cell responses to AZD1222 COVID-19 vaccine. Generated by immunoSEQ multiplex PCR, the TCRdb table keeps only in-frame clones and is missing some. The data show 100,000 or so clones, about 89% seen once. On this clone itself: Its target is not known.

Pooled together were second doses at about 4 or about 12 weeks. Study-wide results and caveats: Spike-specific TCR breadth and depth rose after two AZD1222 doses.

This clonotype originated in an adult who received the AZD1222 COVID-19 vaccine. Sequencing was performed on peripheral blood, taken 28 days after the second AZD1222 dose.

CDR3 DNA: TGTGCCAGCGTAAGCAGGGGCTACGAGCAGTACTTC. Protein sequence: CASVSRGYEQYF. This sequence joins TRBV2 and TRBJ2-7; TRBD1 might be the D (6 bases). CDR1 is SNHLY and CDR2 is FYNNEI in the germline V gene. This CDR3 has 12 residues. Trimming shortened V by 8 bases and J by 3 bases, and 11 bases separated the two germline ends.